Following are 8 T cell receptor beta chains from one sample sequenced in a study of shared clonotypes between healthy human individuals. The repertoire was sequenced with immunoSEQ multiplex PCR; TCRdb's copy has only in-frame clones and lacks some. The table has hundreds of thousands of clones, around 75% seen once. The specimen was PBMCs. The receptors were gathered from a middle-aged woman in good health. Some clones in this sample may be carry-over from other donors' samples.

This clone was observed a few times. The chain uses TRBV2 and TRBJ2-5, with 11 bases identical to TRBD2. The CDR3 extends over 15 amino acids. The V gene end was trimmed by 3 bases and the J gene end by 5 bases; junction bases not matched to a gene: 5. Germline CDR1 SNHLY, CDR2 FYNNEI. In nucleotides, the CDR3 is TGTGCCAGCAGTGATAGTAGCGGGAGGGTTGAGACCCAGTACTTC. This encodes CASSDSSGRVETQYF. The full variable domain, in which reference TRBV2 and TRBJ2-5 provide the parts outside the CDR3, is EPEVTQTPSHQVTQMGQEVILRCVPISNHLYFYWYRQILGQKVEFLVSFYNNEISEKSEIFDDQFSVERPDGSNFTLKIRSTKLEDSAMYFCASSDSSGRVETQYFGPGTRLLVL.

For the CDR3, the DNA is TGTGCCAGCAGCCAGCCGGGACAGGGGGCCTACGAGCAGTACTTC. Translation: CASSQPGQGAYEQYF. The chain links TRBV7-9 to TRBJ2-7; 11 bases fit TRBD1. Germline loops: CDR1 SEHNR, CDR2 FQNEAQ (reference sequence). J gave up 2 bases and V 5 bases, and 5 bases lay outside the gene matches. The CDR3 spans 15 residues.

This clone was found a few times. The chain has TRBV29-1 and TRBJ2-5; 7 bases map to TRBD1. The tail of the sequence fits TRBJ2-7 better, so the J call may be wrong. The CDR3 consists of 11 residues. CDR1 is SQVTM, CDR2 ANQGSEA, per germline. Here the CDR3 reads CSVNRGHEQYF. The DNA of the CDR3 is TGCAGCGTTAACAGGGGCCACGAGCAGTACTTC.

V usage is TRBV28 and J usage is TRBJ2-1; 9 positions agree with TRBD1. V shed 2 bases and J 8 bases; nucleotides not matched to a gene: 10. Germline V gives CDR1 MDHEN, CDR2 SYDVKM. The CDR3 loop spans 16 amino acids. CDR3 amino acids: CASSLPPDRGGYEQFF. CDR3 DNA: TGTGCCAGCAGTTTACCCCCGGACAGGGGTGGCTATGAGCAGTTCTTC.

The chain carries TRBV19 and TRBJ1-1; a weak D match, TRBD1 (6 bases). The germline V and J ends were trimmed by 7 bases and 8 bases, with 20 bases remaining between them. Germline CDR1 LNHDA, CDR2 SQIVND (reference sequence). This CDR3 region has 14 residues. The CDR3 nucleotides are TGTGCCAGTACCACTCGGCGGACAGACGGGGAAGCTTTCTTT. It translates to CASTTRRTDGEAFF.

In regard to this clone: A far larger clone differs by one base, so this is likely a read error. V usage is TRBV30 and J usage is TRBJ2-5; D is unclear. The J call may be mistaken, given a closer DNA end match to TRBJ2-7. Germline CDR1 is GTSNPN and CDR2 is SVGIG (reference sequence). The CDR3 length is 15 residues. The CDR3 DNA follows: TGTGCCTTAGCCTTGGACCAGGTAGTGGCCTACGAGCAGTACTTC. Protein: CALALDQVVAYEQYF.

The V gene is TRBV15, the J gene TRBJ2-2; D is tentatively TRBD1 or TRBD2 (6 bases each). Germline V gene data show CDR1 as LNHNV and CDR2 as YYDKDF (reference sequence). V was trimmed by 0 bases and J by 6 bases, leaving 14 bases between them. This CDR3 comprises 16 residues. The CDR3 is CATSREPGAFSGELFF. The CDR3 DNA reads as TGTGCCACCAGCAGAGAACCGGGGGCTTTTTCCGGGGAGCTGTTTTTT.

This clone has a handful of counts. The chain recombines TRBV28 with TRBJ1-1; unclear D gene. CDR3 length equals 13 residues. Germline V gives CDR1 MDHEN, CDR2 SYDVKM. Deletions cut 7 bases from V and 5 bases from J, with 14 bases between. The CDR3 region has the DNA TGTGCCAGCACTCGGTCAGGCCTAACTGAAGCTTTCTTT. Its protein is CASTRSGLTEAFF.